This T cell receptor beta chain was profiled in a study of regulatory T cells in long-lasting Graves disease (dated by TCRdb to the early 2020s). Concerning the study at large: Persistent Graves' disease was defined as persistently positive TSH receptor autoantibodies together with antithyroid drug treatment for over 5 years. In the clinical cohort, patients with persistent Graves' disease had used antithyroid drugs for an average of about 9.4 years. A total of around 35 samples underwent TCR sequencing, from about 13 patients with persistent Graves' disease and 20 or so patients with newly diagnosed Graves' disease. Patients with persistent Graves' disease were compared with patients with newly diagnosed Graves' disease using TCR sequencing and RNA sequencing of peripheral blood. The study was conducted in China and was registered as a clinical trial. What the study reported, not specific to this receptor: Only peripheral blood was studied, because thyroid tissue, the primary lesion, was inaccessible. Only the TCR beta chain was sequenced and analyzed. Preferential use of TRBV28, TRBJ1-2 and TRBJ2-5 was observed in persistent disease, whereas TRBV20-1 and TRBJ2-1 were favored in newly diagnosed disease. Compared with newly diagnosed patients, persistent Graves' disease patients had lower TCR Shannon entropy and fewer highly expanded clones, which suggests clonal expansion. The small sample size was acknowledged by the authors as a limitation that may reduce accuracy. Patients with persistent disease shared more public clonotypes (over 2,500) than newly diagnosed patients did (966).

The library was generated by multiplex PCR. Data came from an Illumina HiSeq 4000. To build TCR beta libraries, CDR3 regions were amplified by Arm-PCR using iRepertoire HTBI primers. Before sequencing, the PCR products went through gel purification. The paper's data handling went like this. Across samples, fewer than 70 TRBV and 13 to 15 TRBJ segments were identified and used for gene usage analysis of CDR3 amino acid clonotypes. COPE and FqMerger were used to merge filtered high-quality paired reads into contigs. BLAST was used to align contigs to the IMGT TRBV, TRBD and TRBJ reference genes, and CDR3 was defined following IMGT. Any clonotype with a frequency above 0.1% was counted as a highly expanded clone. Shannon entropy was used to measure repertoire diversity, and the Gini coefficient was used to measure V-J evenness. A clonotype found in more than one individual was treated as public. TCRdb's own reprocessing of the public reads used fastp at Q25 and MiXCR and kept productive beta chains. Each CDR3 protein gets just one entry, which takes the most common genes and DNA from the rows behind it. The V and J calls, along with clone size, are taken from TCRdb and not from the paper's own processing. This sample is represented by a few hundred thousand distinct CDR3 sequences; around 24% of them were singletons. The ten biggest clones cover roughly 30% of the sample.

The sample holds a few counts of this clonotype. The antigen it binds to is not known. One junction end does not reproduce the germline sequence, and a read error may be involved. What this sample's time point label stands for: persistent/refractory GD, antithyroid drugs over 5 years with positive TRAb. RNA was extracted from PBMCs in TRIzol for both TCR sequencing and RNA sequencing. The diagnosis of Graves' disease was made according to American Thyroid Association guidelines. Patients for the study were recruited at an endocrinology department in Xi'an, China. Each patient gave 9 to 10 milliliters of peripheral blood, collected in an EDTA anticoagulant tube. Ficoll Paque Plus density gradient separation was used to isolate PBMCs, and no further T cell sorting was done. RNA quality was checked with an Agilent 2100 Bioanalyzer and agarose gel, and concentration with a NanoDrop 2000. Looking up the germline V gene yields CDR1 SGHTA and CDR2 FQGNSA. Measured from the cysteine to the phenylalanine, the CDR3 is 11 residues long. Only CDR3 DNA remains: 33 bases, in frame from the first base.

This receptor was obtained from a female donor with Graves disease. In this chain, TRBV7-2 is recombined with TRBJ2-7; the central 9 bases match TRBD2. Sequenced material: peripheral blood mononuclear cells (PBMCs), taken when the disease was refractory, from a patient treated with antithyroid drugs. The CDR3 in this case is CASSLGGLATF. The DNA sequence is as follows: TGTGCCAGCAGCTTAGGCGGACTAGCGACCTTC.